These 5 T cell receptor beta chains share one sample of origin, sequenced in a study of T cell responses to AZD1222 COVID-19 vaccine (dated by TCRdb to the early 2020s). What the time point label conveys for this sample: about 28 days (+/-7) after the second vaccine dose. Receptor amplification or capture employed the immunoSEQ multiplex PCR assay. This is the immuneACCESS table as TCRdb keeps it, with only in-frame sequences that have V and J called. A part of the clones is gone; compared with another copy, unresolved V genes explain less than half, and the rest is unexplained. The sample has 100,000 to 150,000 clones on record, roughly 88% of them singletons. Of the sample, around 1% falls within the top ten clones. Sequencing used peripheral blood, obtained 28 days after the second AZD1222 dose. The origin of the receptors is an adult who received the AZD1222 COVID-19 vaccine.

V usage is TRBV9 and J usage is TRBJ2-3; D ambiguous. This CDR3 is 12 amino acids long. Germline V gene sequence: CDR1 SGDLS, CDR2 YYNGEE. Trimming took 4 bases from V and 5 from J, leaving 8 bases between them. The CDR3 here is CASSPSKDTQYF. CDR3 nucleotide sequence: TGTGCCAGCAGCCCTAGTAAAGATACGCAGTATTTT. Using reference TRBV9 and TRBJ2-3 for the parts outside the CDR3, the full variable domain is DSGVTQTPKHLITATGQRVTLRCSPRSGDLSVYWYQQSLDQGLQFLIQYYNGEERAKGNILERFSAQQFPDLHSELNLSSLELGDSALYFCASSPSKDTQYFGPGTRLTVL.

This chain links TRBV29-1 with TRBJ1-4; D is undetermined. V was pared by 5 bases and J by 8 bases, with 12 bases between. The length of the CDR3 is 12 residues. Germline CDR1 SQVTM, CDR2 ANQGSEA. The CDR3 reads CSVLEGREKLFF. CDR3 sequence (DNA): TGCAGCGTTTTAGAGGGTAGGGAAAAACTGTTTTTT.

The chain carries TRBV5-1 and TRBJ2-7; TRBD1 matches at 10 bases. Per germline, CDR1 SGHRS and CDR2 YFSETQ. This CDR3 contains 14 residues. The junction had 7 bases not matched to a gene; V was cut back by 4 bases and J by 6 bases. The CDR3 DNA sequence: TGCGCCAGCAGCCCCCGGGACAGGGGCAGCGAGCAGTACTTC. Residues: CASSPRDRGSEQYF. Together with reference TRBV5-1 and TRBJ2-7, the CDR3 gives the full variable domain: KAGVTQTPRYLIKTRGQQVTLSCSPISGHRSVSWYQQTPGQGLQFLFEYFSETQRNKGNFPGRFSGRQFSNSRSEMNVSTLELGDSALYLCASSPRDRGSEQYFGPGTRLTVT.

This chain links TRBV29-1 with TRBJ1-1; a possible D gene is TRBD1 (6 bases). Germline CDR1 reads SQVTM; CDR2 reads ANQGSEA. CDR3 length: 13 amino acids. Trimming removed 6 bases from V and 1 base from J, with 12 bases in between. The CDR3 reads CSVERTANTEAFF. The CDR3 nucleotides read TGCAGCGTAGAACGGACAGCGAACACTGAAGCTTTCTTT.

This chain joins TRBV20-1 and TRBJ1-2; D ambiguous. The germline V gene encodes CDR1 DFQATT and CDR2 SNEGSKA (reference sequence). The V end lost 3 bases, the J end lost 4 bases, and 9 bases lay between the germline ends. This CDR3 region has 12 residues. CDR3 bases: TGCAGTGCTAGTGTCAATACCTATGGCTACACCTTC. Residues: CSASVNTYGYTF.